A selection of T cell receptor beta chains follows, all from one sample in a study of blood T cell repertoires in COVID-19. The repertoire was sequenced with immunoSEQ multiplex PCR; TCRdb's copy has only in-frame clones and lacks some. The sample lists roughly 45,000 clones, just over 90% occurring once. Source material: peripheral blood. These receptors came from a man aged 60-69 years with COVID-19, enrolled during active disease. Each CDR3 is given with its conserved first and last residue. Each record gives: CDR3 length, clone size, D gene, J gene, V gene, CDR3 protein, CDR3 DNA. A D gene is named only where the DNA matches it firmly. Rows give clone size only sometimes, using once, few, many, or a class for an expanded clone.

len: 14; abundance: .; d_gene: TRBD1; j_gene: TRBJ2-2; v_gene: TRBV7-3; CDR3aa: CASRLTGGSGELFF; CDR3nt: TGTGCCAGCAGGCTTACAGGGGGCTCCGGGGAGCTGTTTTTT
len: 14; abundance: .; d_gene: .; j_gene: TRBJ1-5; v_gene: TRBV19; CDR3aa: CASSIGYSNQPQHF; CDR3nt: TGTGCCAGTAGTATCGGGTATAGCAATCAGCCCCAGCATTTT
len: 11; abundance: few; d_gene: .; j_gene: TRBJ2-7; v_gene: TRBV18; CDR3aa: CASSPSHEQYF; CDR3nt: TGTGCCAGCTCACCCTCTCACGAGCAGTACTTC
len: 13; abundance: .; d_gene: .; j_gene: TRBJ1-2; v_gene: TRBV7-8; CDR3aa: CASSPPGNYGYTF; CDR3nt: TGTGCCAGCAGCCCGCCCGGGAACTATGGCTACACCTTC
len: 16; abundance: .; d_gene: TRBD2; j_gene: TRBJ2-7; v_gene: TRBV4-1; CDR3aa: CASSQGAAGGLYEQYF; CDR3nt: TGCGCCAGCAGCCAAGGGGCGGCGGGGGGGCTCTACGAGCAGTACTTC
len: 17; abundance: .; d_gene: .; j_gene: TRBJ2-2; v_gene: TRBV29-1; CDR3aa: CSVAGGRGRINTGELFF; CDR3nt: TGCAGCGTTGCGGGTGGCCGCGGAAGAATTAACACCGGGGAGCTGTTTTTT
len: 15; abundance: .; d_gene: .; j_gene: TRBJ1-1; v_gene: TRBV5-1; CDR3aa: CASSLAAGLNTEAFF; CDR3nt: TGCGCCAGCAGCTTGGCAGCAGGGCTGAACACTGAAGCTTTCTTT
len: 14; abundance: .; d_gene: .; j_gene: TRBJ2-2; v_gene: TRBV7-3; CDR3aa: CASSFPDRPGELFF; CDR3nt: TGTGCCAGCAGCTTTCCCGACAGACCCGGGGAGCTGTTTTTT
len: 14; abundance: .; d_gene: .; j_gene: TRBJ1-1; v_gene: TRBV6-5; CDR3aa: CASSTQGRGTEAFF; CDR3nt: TGTGCCAGCAGTACCCAGGGGAGAGGCACTGAAGCTTTCTTT
len: 12; abundance: .; d_gene: .; j_gene: TRBJ1-2; v_gene: TRBV3-1/TRBV3-2; CDR3aa: CASSQSVMGYTF; CDR3nt: TGTGCCAGCAGCCAATCGGTTATGGGCTACACCTTC
len: 17; abundance: .; d_gene: .; j_gene: TRBJ1-1; v_gene: TRBV7-3; CDR3aa: CASSLRGGGTSGTEAFF; CDR3nt: TGTGCCAGCAGCTTAAGGGGAGGGGGGACCTCCGGAACTGAAGCTTTCTTT
len: 13; abundance: .; d_gene: .; j_gene: TRBJ1-2; v_gene: TRBV28; CDR3aa: CASSFSSRDGYTF; CDR3nt: TGTGCCAGCAGTTTTAGTAGCAGGGATGGCTACACCTTC
len: 17; abundance: .; d_gene: TRBD2; j_gene: TRBJ2-2; v_gene: TRBV9; CDR3aa: CASSPSGASGNTGELFF; CDR3nt: TGTGCCAGCAGCCCCTCCGGGGCTAGCGGGAACACCGGGGAGCTGTTTTTT
len: 14; abundance: .; d_gene: .; j_gene: TRBJ2-5; v_gene: TRBV6-5; CDR3aa: CASSYENAGETQYF; CDR3nt: TGTGCCAGCAGTTACGAAAATGCGGGGGAGACCCAGTACTTC
len: 13; abundance: .; d_gene: .; j_gene: TRBJ1-2; v_gene: TRBV11-1; CDR3aa: CASSLPSNYGYTF; CDR3nt: TGTGCCAGCAGCTTACCGAGTAACTATGGCTACACCTTC
len: 17; abundance: .; d_gene: .; j_gene: TRBJ2-1; v_gene: TRBV21-1; CDR3aa: CASSNPKTSGRAGEQFF; CDR3nt: TGTGCCAGCAGCAACCCTAAAACTAGCGGGAGAGCGGGTGAGCAGTTCTTC
len: 15; abundance: .; d_gene: .; j_gene: TRBJ1-5; v_gene: TRBV28; CDR3aa: CASISGSVGNQPQHF; CDR3nt: TGTGCCAGCATTTCGGGGTCCGTAGGCAATCAGCCCCAGCATTTT
len: 14; abundance: .; d_gene: TRBD2; j_gene: TRBJ2-7; v_gene: TRBV2; CDR3aa: CASSERGGIWEQYF; CDR3nt: TGTGCCAGCAGCGAGCGGGGGGGCATTTGGGAGCAGTACTTC
len: 13; abundance: .; d_gene: .; j_gene: TRBJ1-2; v_gene: TRBV7-2; CDR3aa: CASSLTLNYGYTF; CDR3nt: TGTGCCAGCAGCTTGACTCTTAACTATGGCTACACCTTC
len: 17; abundance: .; d_gene: .; j_gene: TRBJ1-5; v_gene: TRBV28; CDR3aa: CASSLSGTSYSNQPQHF; CDR3nt: TGTGCCAGCAGTTTGTCCGGGACAAGTTATAGCAATCAGCCCCAGCATTTT
len: 16; abundance: .; d_gene: TRBD1; j_gene: TRBJ1-1; v_gene: TRBV25-1; CDR3aa: CASSVKITGGRTEAFF; CDR3nt: TGTGCCAGCAGTGTAAAAATAACAGGGGGCCGCACTGAAGCTTTCTTT
len: 18; abundance: .; d_gene: TRBD2; j_gene: TRBJ2-7; v_gene: TRBV3-1/TRBV3-2; CDR3aa: CASSPSGTSGGRTYEQYF; CDR3nt: TGTGCCAGCAGCCCATCAGGGACTAGCGGGGGACGTACCTACGAGCAGTACTTC
len: 17; abundance: .; d_gene: TRBD1; j_gene: TRBJ1-3; v_gene: TRBV6-4; CDR3aa: CASRPGQGIYSGNTIYF; CDR3nt: TGTGCCAGCAGGCCGGGACAGGGAATTTACTCTGGAAACACCATATATTTT
len: 15; abundance: .; d_gene: TRBD1; j_gene: TRBJ1-4; v_gene: TRBV19; CDR3aa: CASSIKGAGNEKLFF; CDR3nt: TGTGCCAGTAGTATCAAGGGGGCCGGTAATGAAAAACTGTTTTTT
len: 14; abundance: .; d_gene: TRBD2; j_gene: TRBJ2-1; v_gene: TRBV15; CDR3aa: CATSREAGDYEQFF; CDR3nt: TGTGCCACCAGCAGAGAAGCGGGAGACTATGAGCAGTTCTTC
len: 18; abundance: .; d_gene: TRBD1; j_gene: TRBJ1-4; v_gene: TRBV5-1; CDR3aa: CASSSSGGDRGNNEKLFF; CDR3nt: TGCGCCAGCAGCTCCTCCGGGGGGGACAGGGGTAATAATGAAAAACTGTTTTTT
len: 16; abundance: few; d_gene: TRBD1; j_gene: TRBJ1-5; v_gene: TRBV6-2/TRBV6-3; CDR3aa: CASSSNRGLGNQPQHF; CDR3nt: TGTGCCAGCAGTTCCAACAGGGGGCTCGGCAATCAGCCCCAGCATTTT
len: 14; abundance: .; d_gene: .; j_gene: TRBJ2-1; v_gene: TRBV4-1; CDR3aa: CASSHGLPGDEQFF; CDR3nt: TGCGCCAGCAGCCATGGACTCCCCGGCGATGAGCAGTTCTTC
len: 17; abundance: .; d_gene: TRBD1; j_gene: TRBJ1-5; v_gene: TRBV7-8; CDR3aa: CASSLGRTGAGNQPQHF; CDR3nt: TGTGCCAGCAGCTTAGGGCGGACAGGGGCCGGGAATCAGCCCCAGCATTTT
len: 15; abundance: .; d_gene: TRBD1; j_gene: TRBJ1-2; v_gene: TRBV5-4; CDR3aa: CASSPESGTGTGYTF; CDR3nt: TGTGCCAGCAGCCCCGAGTCCGGGACAGGGACTGGCTACACCTTC
len: 14; abundance: .; d_gene: .; j_gene: TRBJ1-2; v_gene: TRBV5-1; CDR3aa: CASSPGLEIYGYTF; CDR3nt: TGCGCCAGCAGCCCGGGACTGGAAATCTATGGCTACACCTTC
len: 11; abundance: few; d_gene: .; j_gene: TRBJ2-7; v_gene: TRBV4-1; CDR3aa: CASSQGQEQYF; CDR3nt: TGCGCCAGCAGCCAGGGCCAGGAGCAGTACTTC
len: 15; abundance: once; d_gene: TRBD1; j_gene: TRBJ1-5; v_gene: TRBV7-8; CDR3aa: CASSLAGQGNQPQHF; CDR3nt: TGTGCCAGCAGCTTAGCGGGACAGGGCAATCAGCCCCAGCATTTT
len: 14; abundance: .; d_gene: TRBD1; j_gene: TRBJ1-5; v_gene: TRBV30; CDR3aa: CAWSVGGTGGAQHF; CDR3nt: TGTGCCTGGAGTGTAGGTGGGACAGGGGGAGCCCAGCATTTT
len: 15; abundance: .; d_gene: TRBD1; j_gene: TRBJ2-2; v_gene: TRBV30; CDR3aa: CAWYRDRENTGELFF; CDR3nt: TGTGCCTGGTACCGGGACAGGGAGAACACCGGGGAGCTGTTTTTT
len: 15; abundance: .; d_gene: .; j_gene: TRBJ1-1; v_gene: TRBV18; CDR3aa: CASSPSLSRVTEAFF; CDR3nt: TGTGCCAGCTCACCTTCTCTCTCCAGGGTCACTGAAGCTTTCTTT
len: 13; abundance: .; d_gene: .; j_gene: TRBJ2-1; v_gene: TRBV12-3/TRBV12-4; CDR3aa: CASSSPRGNEQFF; CDR3nt: TGTGCCAGCAGTTCCCCCAGGGGTAATGAGCAGTTCTTC
len: 14; abundance: .; d_gene: .; j_gene: TRBJ2-5; v_gene: TRBV7-8; CDR3aa: CASSQDTPKETQYF; CDR3nt: TGTGCCAGCAGCCAAGACACGCCCAAAGAGACCCAGTACTTC
len: 13; abundance: .; d_gene: .; j_gene: TRBJ1-5; v_gene: TRBV12-3/TRBV12-4; CDR3aa: CASRQSSNQPQHF; CDR3nt: TGTGCCAGCAGACAGAGTAGCAATCAGCCCCAGCATTTT
len: 15; abundance: .; d_gene: .; j_gene: TRBJ1-4; v_gene: TRBV2; CDR3aa: CASTGTLATNEKLFF; CDR3nt: TGTGCCAGCACCGGGACACTAGCAACTAATGAAAAACTGTTTTTT
len: 17; abundance: .; d_gene: TRBD1; j_gene: TRBJ2-1; v_gene: TRBV18; CDR3aa: CASSRVLGQGIYNEQFF; CDR3nt: TGTGCCAGCTCACGCGTCCTGGGACAGGGGATCTACAATGAGCAGTTCTTC
len: 13; abundance: once; d_gene: .; j_gene: TRBJ1-1; v_gene: TRBV6-5; CDR3aa: CASRLTGNTEAFF; CDR3nt: TGTGCCAGCAGGCTGACAGGGAACACTGAAGCTTTCTTT
len: 13; abundance: .; d_gene: .; j_gene: TRBJ1-1; v_gene: TRBV18; CDR3aa: CASSPQAGAEAFF; CDR3nt: TGTGCCAGCTCACCACAGGCAGGGGCTGAAGCTTTCTTT
len: 14; abundance: .; d_gene: .; j_gene: TRBJ2-5; v_gene: TRBV11-3; CDR3aa: CASSLGGETETQYF; CDR3nt: TGTGCCAGCAGCTTAGGAGGCGAGACGGAGACCCAGTACTTC
len: 15; abundance: .; d_gene: .; j_gene: TRBJ1-2; v_gene: TRBV4-3; CDR3aa: CASSQDGVGTGSHTF; CDR3nt: .
len: 13; abundance: .; d_gene: .; j_gene: TRBJ1-1; v_gene: TRBV3-1/TRBV3-2; CDR3aa: CASSQGQPTEAFF; CDR3nt: TGTGCCAGCAGCCAAGGACAGCCCACTGAAGCTTTCTTT
len: 14; abundance: .; d_gene: .; j_gene: TRBJ1-6; v_gene: TRBV3-1/TRBV3-2; CDR3aa: CASSSGARNSPLHF; CDR3nt: TGTGCCAGCTCATCAGGGGCCCGGAATTCACCCCTCCACTTT
len: 15; abundance: .; d_gene: TRBD1; j_gene: TRBJ1-5; v_gene: TRBV5-1; CDR3aa: CASSLAGTDGQPQHF; CDR3nt: TGCGCCAGCAGCTTGGCGGGGACAGATGGTCAGCCCCAGCATTTT
len: 15; abundance: .; d_gene: .; j_gene: TRBJ1-5; v_gene: TRBV30; CDR3aa: CASAHGSGLGQPQHF; CDR3nt: TGTGCTTCGGCCCACGGGTCAGGGCTGGGTCAGCCCCAGCATTTT
len: 13; abundance: .; d_gene: .; j_gene: TRBJ1-5; v_gene: TRBV30; CDR3aa: CAWSVESNQPQHF; CDR3nt: TGTGCCTGGAGTGTAGAGAGCAATCAGCCCCAGCATTTT
len: 14; abundance: .; d_gene: .; j_gene: TRBJ1-3; v_gene: TRBV7-9; CDR3aa: CASSRVLSGNTIYF; CDR3nt: TGTGCCAGCAGCCGGGTTCTCTCTGGAAACACCATATATTTT
len: 14; abundance: .; d_gene: .; j_gene: TRBJ2-5; v_gene: TRBV19; CDR3aa: CASSIEGRGETQYF; CDR3nt: TGTGCCAGTAGTATTGAGGGTAGGGGGGAGACCCAGTACTTC
len: 15; abundance: .; d_gene: .; j_gene: TRBJ2-7; v_gene: TRBV6-5; CDR3aa: CASSYRDTGRGEQYF; CDR3nt: TGTGCCAGCAGTTACCGGGACACCGGGCGAGGGGAGCAGTACTTC
len: 14; abundance: .; d_gene: .; j_gene: TRBJ1-5; v_gene: TRBV6-1; CDR3aa: CASSESSGNQPQHF; CDR3nt: TGTGCCAGCAGTGAATCTTCGGGCAATCAGCCCCAGCATTTT
len: 13; abundance: .; d_gene: TRBD2; j_gene: TRBJ2-7; v_gene: TRBV11-3; CDR3aa: CAGQSGRAYEQYF; CDR3nt: TGTGCCGGCCAAAGCGGGAGAGCCTACGAGCAGTACTTC
len: 13; abundance: .; d_gene: TRBD1; j_gene: TRBJ1-4; v_gene: TRBV19; CDR3aa: CASKQGASEKLFF; CDR3nt: TGTGCCAGTAAACAGGGGGCTTCGGAAAAACTGTTTTTT
len: 17; abundance: .; d_gene: TRBD2; j_gene: TRBJ2-7; v_gene: TRBV3-1/TRBV3-2; CDR3aa: CASSQGSTGTSGRGQYF; CDR3nt: TGTGCCAGCAGCCAAGGGTCGACCGGGACTAGCGGGAGAGGGCAGTACTTC